This T cell receptor (beta chain) comes out of a study of response to subunit inactivated influenza vaccine. Study-wide results and limits: Each seasonal flu vaccination may recruit only limited new T cells, authors suggested.

TCRdb analysed the RT-PCR reads with MiXCR anew, one entry per CDR3 protein. This table holds 710,000 or so distinct CDR3 sequences, about a sixth found once. This clonotype came up a few times. Antigen unknown. Germline CDR1 and CDR2: SGHRS and YFSETQ. The CDR3 is 17 residues long. After removal of 4 bases from V and 0 bases from J, the junction contained 3 bases not matched to a gene. This chain links TRBV5-1 with TRBJ2-1; 14 positions match TRBD2. The starting material was PBMCs from blood, obtained less than 13 days after vaccination. The receptor comes from a man aged 50-59 years who received an inactivated influenza vaccine. Here the CDR3 DNA reads TGCGCCAGCAGCGGCGGACTAGCGGGGGGCTCCTACAATGAGCAGTTCTTC. Amino acids: CASSGGLAGGSYNEQFF.